Listed here is a single TCR beta chain. What it recognizes is unknown. Reverse transcribing all isolated RNA meant expressed TCRB transcripts were sequenced. TCRdb keeps only in-frame clones here, not all; method: immunoSEQ multiplex PCR. This sample has about 260,000 clones, with around 68% found just once. CDR3 length: 14 amino acids. The germline gives CDR1 MNHEY, CDR2 SVGAGI. The ends lost 6 bases at V and 1 base at J; junction bases unmatched: 4. Staining for CD45RO/CCR7/CD25/CD127/CD95/CD27 allowed sorting of CD4+ naive, central memory, regulatory and stem cell-like memory cells. The data stem from a study of beta chain features in type 1 diabetes. Whole-study context: Cell yields, gender and age were similar in healthy donors and patients. Whole-study results and caveats: All four CD4+ subsets of Type 1 diabetes patients contained TCRB CDR3s that were moderately but significantly shorter. At VDJ recombination sites, type 1 diabetes patients had fewer insertions and more deleted nucleotides.

This TCR was recovered from a young man in good health. The rearrangement joins TRBV6-5 to TRBJ2-3; TRBD2 matches 7 bases. The sample taken for sequencing was naive CD4+ T cells from blood. The CDR3: CASSQREGTDTQYF. DNA for the CDR3: TGTGCCAGCAGCCAGCGGGAAGGCACAGATACGCAGTATTTT.